This T cell receptor beta chain was documented in a study of post-analysis software for immune sequencing data. Incorporated into the TCR beta cDNA libraries were unique molecular identifiers, which served to reduce PCR and sequencing biases. One entry per CDR3 protein results from TCRdb running MiXCR on the PCR reads. Altogether 700,000 to 900,000 distinct CDR3 sequences are present, around 45% being singletons, with the ten largest covering just under 5%. As to this clonotype: Its antigen is unidentified.

In germline, CDR1 is SQVTM, CDR2 ANQGSEA. V lost 0 bases and J lost 4, with 20 bases in between. The CDR3 has 17 amino acids. Study-level results: The study found TRBV5-6, TRBV5-1 and TRBV20-1 among five or six TRBV segments more frequent in patients than controls.

The V and J genes are TRBV29-1 and TRBJ2-3, with TRBD2 as a possible D gene (5 bases). This TCR was sampled from a girl between 10 and 17 years old with multiple sclerosis. The sequencing input was blood. The CDR3 loop is CSVEDWGAMGQPDTQYF. In DNA, the CDR3 is TGCAGCGTTGAAGATTGGGGAGCTATGGGTCAGCCAGATACGCAGTATTTT.